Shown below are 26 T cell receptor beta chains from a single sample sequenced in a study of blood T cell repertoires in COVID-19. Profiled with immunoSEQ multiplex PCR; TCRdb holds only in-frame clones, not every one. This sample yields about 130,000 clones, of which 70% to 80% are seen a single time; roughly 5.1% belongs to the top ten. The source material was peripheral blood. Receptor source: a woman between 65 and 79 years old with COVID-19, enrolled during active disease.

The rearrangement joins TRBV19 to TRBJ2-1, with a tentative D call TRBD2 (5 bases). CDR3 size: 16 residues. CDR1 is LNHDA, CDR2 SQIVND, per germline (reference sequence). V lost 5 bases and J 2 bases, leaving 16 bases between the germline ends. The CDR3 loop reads CASSSQPAVTYNEQFF. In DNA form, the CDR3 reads TGTGCCAGTAGTTCACAACCAGCGGTTACCTACAATGAGCAGTTCTTC.

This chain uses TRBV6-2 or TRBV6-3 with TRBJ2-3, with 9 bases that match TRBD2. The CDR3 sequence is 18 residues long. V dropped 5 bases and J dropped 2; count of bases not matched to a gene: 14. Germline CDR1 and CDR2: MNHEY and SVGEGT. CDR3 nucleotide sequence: TGTGCCAGCAGTATTGGGACCGGGACTAGCACCATCACAGATACGCAGTATTTT. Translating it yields CASSIGTGTSTITDTQYF.

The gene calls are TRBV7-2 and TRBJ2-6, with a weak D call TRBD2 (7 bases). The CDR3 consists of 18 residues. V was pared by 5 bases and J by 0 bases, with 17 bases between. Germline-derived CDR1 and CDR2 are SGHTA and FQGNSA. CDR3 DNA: TGTGCCAGCAGCCCCCAAGGGGGAGGGGCCTCTGGGGCCAACGTCCTGACTTTC. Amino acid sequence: CASSPQGGGASGANVLTF.

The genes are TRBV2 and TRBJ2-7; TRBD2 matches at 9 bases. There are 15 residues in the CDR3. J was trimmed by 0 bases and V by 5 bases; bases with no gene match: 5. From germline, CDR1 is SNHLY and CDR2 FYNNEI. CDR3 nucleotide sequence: TGTGCCAGCAGTTTTAGCGGGGGCGCCTCCTACGAGCAGTACTTC. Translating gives CASSFSGGASYEQYF. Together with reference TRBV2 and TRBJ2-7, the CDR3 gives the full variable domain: EPEVTQTPSHQVTQMGQEVILRCVPISNHLYFYWYRQILGQKVEFLVSFYNNEISEKSEIFDDQFSVERPDGSNFTLKIRSTKLEDSAMYFCASSFSGGASYEQYFGPGTRLTVT.

CDR3 region: CASSQASEPSYEQYF. The CDR3 DNA reads as TGTGCCAGCAGCCAAGCATCCGAGCCAAGTTACGAGCAGTACTTC. The chain combines TRBV4-2 with TRBJ2-7; D is undetermined. Trimming removed 1 base from V and 4 bases from J, with 14 bases in between. CDR1 LGHNA and CDR2 YNFKEQ come from the germline V gene. This CDR3 region has 15 residues.

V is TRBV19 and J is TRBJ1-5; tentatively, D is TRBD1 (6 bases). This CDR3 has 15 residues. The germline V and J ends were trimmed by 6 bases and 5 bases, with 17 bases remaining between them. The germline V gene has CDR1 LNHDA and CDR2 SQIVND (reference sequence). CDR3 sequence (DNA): TGTGCCAGTAGCCAAACAGGGTATGGGGATCAGCCCCAGCATTTT. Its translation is CASSQTGYGDQPQHF.

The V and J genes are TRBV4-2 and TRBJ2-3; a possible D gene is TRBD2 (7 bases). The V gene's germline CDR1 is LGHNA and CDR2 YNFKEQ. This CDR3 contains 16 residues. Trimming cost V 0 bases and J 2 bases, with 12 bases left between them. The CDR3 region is CASSQEGRGATDTQYF. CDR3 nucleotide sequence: TGTGCCAGCAGCCAAGAGGGGAGGGGGGCCACAGATACGCAGTATTTT.

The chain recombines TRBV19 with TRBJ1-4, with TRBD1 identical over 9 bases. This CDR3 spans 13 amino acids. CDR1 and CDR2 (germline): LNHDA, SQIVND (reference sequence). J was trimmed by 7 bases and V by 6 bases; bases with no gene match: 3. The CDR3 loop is CASSQDRGEKLFF. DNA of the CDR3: TGTGCCAGTAGCCAGGACAGGGGTGAAAAACTGTTTTTT.

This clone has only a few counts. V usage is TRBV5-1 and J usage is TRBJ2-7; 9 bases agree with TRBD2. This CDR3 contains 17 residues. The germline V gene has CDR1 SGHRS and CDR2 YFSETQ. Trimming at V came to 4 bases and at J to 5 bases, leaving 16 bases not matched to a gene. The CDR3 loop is CASSRNSGTSLSDEQYF. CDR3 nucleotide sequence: TGCGCCAGCAGCAGGAACTCCGGGACTAGCTTAAGCGACGAGCAGTACTTC.

CDR3: CASRGGTSSNTEAFF. CDR3 DNA sequence: TGTGCCAGCAGGGGAGGGACAAGCAGCAACACTGAAGCTTTCTTT. The chain couples TRBV7-2 to TRBJ1-1; D perhaps matches TRBD1 (6 bases). Germline-derived CDR1 and CDR2 are SGHTA and FQGNSA. This CDR3 region has 15 residues. The V end lost 6 bases, the J end lost 2 bases, and 16 bases lay between the germline ends.

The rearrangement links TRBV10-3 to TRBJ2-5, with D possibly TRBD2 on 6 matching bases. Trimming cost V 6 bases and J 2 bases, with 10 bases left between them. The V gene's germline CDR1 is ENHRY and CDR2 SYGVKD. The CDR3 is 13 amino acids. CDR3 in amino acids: CAIRGTSQETQYF. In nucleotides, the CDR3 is TGTGCCATCAGGGGGACTTCTCAAGAGACCCAGTACTTC.

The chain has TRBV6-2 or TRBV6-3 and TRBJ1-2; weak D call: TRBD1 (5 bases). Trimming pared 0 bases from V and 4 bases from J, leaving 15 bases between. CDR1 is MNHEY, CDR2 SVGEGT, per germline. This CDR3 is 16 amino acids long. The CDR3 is CASSYSGAAKGYGYTF. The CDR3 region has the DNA TGTGCCAGCAGTTACTCTGGGGCAGCCAAAGGCTATGGCTACACCTTC.

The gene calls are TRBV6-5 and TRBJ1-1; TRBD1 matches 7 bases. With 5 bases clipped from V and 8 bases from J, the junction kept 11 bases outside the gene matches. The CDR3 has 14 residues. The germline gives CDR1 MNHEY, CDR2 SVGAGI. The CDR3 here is CASSPGQAQREAFF. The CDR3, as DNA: TGTGCCAGCAGTCCAGGACAGGCCCAAAGGGAAGCTTTCTTT.

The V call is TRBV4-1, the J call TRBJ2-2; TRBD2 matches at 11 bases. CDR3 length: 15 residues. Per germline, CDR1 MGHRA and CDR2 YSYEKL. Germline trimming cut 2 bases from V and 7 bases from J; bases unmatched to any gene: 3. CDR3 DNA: TGCGCCAGCAGCCAATCTAGCGGGGGGAACGGGGAGCTGTTTTTT. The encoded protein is CASSQSSGGNGELFF.

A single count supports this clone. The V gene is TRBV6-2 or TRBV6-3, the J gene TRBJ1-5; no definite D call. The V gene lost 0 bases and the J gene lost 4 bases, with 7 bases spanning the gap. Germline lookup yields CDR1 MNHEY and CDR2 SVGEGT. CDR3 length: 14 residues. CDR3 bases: TGTGCCAGCAGTTACTCTATCGGTAATCAGCCCCAGCATTTT. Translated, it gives CASSYSIGNQPQHF.

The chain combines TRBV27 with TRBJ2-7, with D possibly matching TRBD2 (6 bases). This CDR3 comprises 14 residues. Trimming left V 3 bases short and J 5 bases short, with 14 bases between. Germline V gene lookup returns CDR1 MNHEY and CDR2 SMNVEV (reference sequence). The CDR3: CASSLAAWGDEQYF. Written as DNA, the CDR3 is TGTGCCAGCAGTTTGGCAGCTTGGGGGGACGAGCAGTACTTC.

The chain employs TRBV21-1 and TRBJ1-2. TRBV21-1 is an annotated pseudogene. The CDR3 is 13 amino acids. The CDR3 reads CASSKEGGYGYTF. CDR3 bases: TGTGCCAGCAGCAAAGAGGGAGGGTATGGCTACACCTTC.

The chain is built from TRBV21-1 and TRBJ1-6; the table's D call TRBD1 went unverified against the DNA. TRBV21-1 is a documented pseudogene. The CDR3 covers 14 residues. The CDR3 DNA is TGTGCCAGCAGCCCAGACAGGGGGCTCCGTTTCCCCCACTTT. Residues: CASSPDRGLRFPHF.

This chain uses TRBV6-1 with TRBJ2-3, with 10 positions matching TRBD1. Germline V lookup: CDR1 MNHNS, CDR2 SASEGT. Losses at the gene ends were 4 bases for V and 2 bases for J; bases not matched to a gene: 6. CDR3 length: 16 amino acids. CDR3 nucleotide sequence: TGTGCCAGCAGTGTAGCCGGGACAGGGGTCACAGATACGCAGTATTTT. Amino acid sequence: CASSVAGTGVTDTQYF.

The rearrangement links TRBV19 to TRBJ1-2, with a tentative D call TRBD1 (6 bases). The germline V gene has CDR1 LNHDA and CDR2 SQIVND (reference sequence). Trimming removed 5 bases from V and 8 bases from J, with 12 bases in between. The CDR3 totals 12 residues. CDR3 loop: CASSQNRDGYTF. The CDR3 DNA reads TGTGCCAGTAGTCAGAACAGGGACGGCTACACCTTC.

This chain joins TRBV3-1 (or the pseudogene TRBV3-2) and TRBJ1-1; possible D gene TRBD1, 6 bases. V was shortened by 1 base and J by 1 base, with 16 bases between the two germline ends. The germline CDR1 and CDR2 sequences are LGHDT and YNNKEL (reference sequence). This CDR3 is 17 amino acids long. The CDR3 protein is CASSQVETGTSNTEAFF. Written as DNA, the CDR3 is TGTGCCAGCAGCCAAGTAGAAACAGGGACATCGAACACTGAAGCTTTCTTT.

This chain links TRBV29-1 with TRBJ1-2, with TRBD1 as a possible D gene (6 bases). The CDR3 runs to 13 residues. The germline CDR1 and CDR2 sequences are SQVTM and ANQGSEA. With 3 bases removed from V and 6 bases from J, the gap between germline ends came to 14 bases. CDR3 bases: TGCAGCGTTGAGGTTTGGCAGGGGAATGGCTACACCTTC. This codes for CSVEVWQGNGYTF.

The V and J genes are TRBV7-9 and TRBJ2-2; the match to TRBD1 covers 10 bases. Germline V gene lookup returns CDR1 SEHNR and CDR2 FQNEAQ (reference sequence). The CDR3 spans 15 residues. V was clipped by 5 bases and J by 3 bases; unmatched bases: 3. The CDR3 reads CASSLTGGDTGELFF. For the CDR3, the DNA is TGTGCCAGCAGCCTGACAGGGGGCGACACCGGGGAGCTGTTTTTT.

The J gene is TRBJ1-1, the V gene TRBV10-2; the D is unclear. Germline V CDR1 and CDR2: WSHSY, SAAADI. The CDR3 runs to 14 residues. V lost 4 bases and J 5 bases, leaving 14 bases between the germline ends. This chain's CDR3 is CASSGAEGGTEAFF. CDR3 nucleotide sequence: TGCGCCAGCAGTGGGGCGGAGGGAGGGACTGAAGCTTTCTTT.

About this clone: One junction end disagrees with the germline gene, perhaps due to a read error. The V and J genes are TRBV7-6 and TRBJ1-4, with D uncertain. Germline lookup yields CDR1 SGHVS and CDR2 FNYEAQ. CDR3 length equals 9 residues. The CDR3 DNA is TGTGCCAGCAGCTTAGATCGCGAGTTT. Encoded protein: CASSLDREF.

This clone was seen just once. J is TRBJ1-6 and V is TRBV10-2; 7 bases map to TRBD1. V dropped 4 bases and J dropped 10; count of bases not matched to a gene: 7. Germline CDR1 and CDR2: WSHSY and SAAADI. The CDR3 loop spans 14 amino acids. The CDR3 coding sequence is TGCGCCAGCAGTGCCCAGGGGGAGCGGTCACCCCTCCACTTT. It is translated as CASSAQGERSPLHF.